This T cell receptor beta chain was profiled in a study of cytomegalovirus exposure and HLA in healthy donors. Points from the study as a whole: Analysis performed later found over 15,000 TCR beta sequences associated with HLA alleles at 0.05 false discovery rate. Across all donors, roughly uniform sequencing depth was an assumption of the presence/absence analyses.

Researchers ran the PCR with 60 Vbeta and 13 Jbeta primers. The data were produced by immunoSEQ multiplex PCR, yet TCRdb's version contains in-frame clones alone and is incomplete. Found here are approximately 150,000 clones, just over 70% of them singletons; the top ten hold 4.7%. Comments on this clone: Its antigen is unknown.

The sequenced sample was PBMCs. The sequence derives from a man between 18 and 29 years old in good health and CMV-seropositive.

The CDR3 reads CASSLSSPLLQGPRRPQHF. The CDR3 DNA reads as TGTGCCAGCAGTTTATCCTCCCCCCTTCTACAGGGGCCAAGGAGGCCCCAGCATTTT. V gene TRBV28 combines with J gene TRBJ1-5, with 7 bases identical to TRBD1. CDR3 length: 19 residues. Germline V CDR1 and CDR2: MDHEN, SYDVKM. J was trimmed by 9 bases and V by 1 base; bases with no gene match: 21.